The source of this TCR beta chain is a study of OX40 agonist ivuxolimab in advanced cancers. Study in general: Allowance was made for prior anti-PD-1, anti-PD-L1 or anti-CTLA-4 therapy, and around 44% had some. The study's findings and limits: At 0.1-3.0 mg/kg, partial responders had clonal expansion among the lowest observed.

The CDR3 length is 14 residues. Deletions cut 4 bases from V and 11 bases from J, with 21 bases between. CDR1 and CDR2 (germline): SGHNT, YYREEE (reference sequence). Sequencing was performed with immunoSEQ multiplex PCR; in TCRdb, only in-frame clones are kept and a portion is missing. The sample records 77,000 or so clones, about 89% being singletons. About this clone: Antigen: not known.

The sample here was CD4+ or CD8+ T cells sorted from blood, taken in a trial of the OX40 agonist ivuxolimab. The chain employs TRBV5-4 and TRBJ1-1, with no clear D. This TCR was sampled from an adult with an advanced solid tumor such as melanoma, head and neck, liver or kidney cancer. This chain's CDR3 is CASSPMGWTPAAFF. The CDR3 DNA follows: TGTGCCAGCAGCCCTATGGGTTGGACCCCAGCGGCTTTCTTT.